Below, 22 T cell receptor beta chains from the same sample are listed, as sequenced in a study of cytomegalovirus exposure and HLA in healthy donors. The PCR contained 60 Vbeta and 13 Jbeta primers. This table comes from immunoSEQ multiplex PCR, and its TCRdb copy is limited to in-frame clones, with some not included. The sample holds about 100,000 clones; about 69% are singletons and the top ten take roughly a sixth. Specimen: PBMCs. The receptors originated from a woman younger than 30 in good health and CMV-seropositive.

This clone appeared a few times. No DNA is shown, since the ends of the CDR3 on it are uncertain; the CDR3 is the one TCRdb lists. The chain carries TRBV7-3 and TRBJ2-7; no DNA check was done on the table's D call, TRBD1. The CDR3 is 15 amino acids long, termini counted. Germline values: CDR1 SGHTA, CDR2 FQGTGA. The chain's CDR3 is CASSFGPGESYEQYF.

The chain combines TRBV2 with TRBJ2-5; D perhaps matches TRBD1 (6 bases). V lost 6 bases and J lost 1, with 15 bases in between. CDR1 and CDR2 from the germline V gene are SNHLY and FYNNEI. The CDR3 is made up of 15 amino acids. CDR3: CASSAGQPTQETQYF. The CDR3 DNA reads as TGTGCCAGCAGCGCCGGACAGCCTACCCAAGAGACCCAGTACTTC.

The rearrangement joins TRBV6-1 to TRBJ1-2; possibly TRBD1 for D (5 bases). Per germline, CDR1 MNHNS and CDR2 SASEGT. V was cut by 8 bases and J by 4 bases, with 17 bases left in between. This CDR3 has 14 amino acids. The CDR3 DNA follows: TGTGCCAGCGCCCCTGACGGGGGTCTCTATGGCTACACCTTC. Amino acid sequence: CASAPDGGLYGYTF.

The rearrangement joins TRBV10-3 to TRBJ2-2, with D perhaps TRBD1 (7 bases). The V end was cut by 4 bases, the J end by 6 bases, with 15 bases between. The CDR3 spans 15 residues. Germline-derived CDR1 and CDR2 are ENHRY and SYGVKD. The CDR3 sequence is CAISGGDREAGELFF. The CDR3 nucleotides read TGTGCCATCAGTGGGGGCGACAGGGAGGCCGGGGAGCTGTTTTTT.

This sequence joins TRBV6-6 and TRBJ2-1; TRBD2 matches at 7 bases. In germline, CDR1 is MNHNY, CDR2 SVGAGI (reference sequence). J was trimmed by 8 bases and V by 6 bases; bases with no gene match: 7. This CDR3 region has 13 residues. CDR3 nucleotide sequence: TGTGCCAGCAGCTCCGGGGGGAACTATGAGCAGTTCTTC. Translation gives CASSSGGNYEQFF.

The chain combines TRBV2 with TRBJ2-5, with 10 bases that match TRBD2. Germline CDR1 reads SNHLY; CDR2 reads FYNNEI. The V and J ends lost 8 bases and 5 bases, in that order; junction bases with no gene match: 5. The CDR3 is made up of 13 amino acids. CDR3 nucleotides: TGTGCCAGCCTAGCGGGGGCGACTGAGACCCAGTACTTC. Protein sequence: CASLAGATETQYF.

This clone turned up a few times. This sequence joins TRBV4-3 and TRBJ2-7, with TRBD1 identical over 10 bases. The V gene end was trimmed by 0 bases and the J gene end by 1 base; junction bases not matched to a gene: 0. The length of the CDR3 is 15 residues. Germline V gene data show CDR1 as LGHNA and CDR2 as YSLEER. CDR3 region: CASSQEGQGSYEQYF. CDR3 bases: TGCGCCAGCAGCCAAGAGGGACAGGGGTCCTACGAGCAGTACTTC.

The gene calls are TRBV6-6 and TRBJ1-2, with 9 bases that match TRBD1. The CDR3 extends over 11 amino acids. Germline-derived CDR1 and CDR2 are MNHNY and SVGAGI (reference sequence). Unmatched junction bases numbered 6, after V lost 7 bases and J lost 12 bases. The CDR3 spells CASIEGTGNTF. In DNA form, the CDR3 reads TGTGCCAGCATCGAAGGGACAGGGAACACCTTC.

The CDR3 region is CASKGTTGDEQFF. The CDR3 bases are TGTGCCAGCAAAGGGACTACGGGAGATGAGCAGTTCTTC. The V and J genes are TRBV6-6 and TRBJ2-1; TRBD2 aligns across 7 bases. Germline V gene lookup returns CDR1 MNHNY and CDR2 SVGAGI (reference sequence). CDR3 size: 13 residues. Germline trimming cut 7 bases from V and 8 bases from J; bases unmatched to any gene: 8.

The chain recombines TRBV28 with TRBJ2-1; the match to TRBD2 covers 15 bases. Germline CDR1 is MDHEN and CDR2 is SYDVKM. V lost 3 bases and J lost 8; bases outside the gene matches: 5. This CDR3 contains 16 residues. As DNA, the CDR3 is TGTGCCAGCAGTTTTACCGGGACTAGCGGGAGGTATGAGCAGTTCTTC. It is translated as CASSFTGTSGRYEQFF.

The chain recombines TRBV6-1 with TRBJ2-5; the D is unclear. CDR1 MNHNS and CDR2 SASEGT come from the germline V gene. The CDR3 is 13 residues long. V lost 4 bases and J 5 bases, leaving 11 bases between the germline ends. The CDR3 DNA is TGTGCCAGCAGTGGTTCAGAGGTGGAGACCCAGTACTTC. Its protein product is CASSGSEVETQYF.

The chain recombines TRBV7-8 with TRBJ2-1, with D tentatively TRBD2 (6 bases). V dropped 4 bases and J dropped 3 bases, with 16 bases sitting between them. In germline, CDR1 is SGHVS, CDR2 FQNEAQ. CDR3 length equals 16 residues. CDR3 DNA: TGTGCCAGCAGCTCCTATCGCAGCGGGTTCTACAATGAGCAGTTCTTC. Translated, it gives CASSSYRSGFYNEQFF.

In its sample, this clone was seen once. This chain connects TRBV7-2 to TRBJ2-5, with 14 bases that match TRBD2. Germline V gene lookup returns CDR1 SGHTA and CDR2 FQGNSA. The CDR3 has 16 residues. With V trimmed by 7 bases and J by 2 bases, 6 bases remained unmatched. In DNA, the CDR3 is TGTGCCAGCATCCAGACTAGCGGGGGGGAACAAGAGACCCAGTACTTC. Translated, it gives CASIQTSGGEQETQYF.

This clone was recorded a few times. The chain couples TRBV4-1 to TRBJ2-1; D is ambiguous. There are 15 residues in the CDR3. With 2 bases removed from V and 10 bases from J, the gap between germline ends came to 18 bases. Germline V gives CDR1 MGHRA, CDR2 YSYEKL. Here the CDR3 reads CASSQLPLVSTEQFF. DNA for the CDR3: TGCGCCAGCAGCCAATTGCCGCTAGTGTCGACCGAGCAGTTCTTC.

CDR3 DNA: TGCGCCAGCAGCCAAGGGTGGGTCTCGGGAGACATTCAGTACTTC. It specifies CASSQGWVSGDIQYF. This sequence joins TRBV4-1 and TRBJ2-4; D perhaps matches TRBD2 (6 bases). This CDR3 region has 15 residues. CDR1 MGHRA and CDR2 YSYEKL come from the germline V gene. V lost 1 base, J lost 8 bases, and 15 bases lay in between.

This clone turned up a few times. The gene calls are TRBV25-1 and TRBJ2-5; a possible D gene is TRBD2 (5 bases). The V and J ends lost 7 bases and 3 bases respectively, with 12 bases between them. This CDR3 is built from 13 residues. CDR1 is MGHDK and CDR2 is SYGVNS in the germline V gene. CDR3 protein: CASTSLEEETQYF. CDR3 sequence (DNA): TGTGCCAGCACCTCCCTGGAGGAAGAGACCCAGTACTTC.

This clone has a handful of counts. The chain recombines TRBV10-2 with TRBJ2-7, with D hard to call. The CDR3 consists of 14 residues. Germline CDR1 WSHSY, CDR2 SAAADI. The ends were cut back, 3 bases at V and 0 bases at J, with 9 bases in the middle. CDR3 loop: CASSDPRSSYEQYF. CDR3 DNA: TGCGCCAGCAGTGATCCAAGGAGCTCCTACGAGCAGTACTTC.

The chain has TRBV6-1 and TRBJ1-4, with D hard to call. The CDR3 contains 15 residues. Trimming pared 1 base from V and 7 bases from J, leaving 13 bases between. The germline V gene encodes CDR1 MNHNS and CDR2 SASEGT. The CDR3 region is CASSEEEGTSEKLFF. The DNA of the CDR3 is TGTGCCAGCAGTGAAGAGGAGGGTACCTCTGAAAAACTGTTTTTT.

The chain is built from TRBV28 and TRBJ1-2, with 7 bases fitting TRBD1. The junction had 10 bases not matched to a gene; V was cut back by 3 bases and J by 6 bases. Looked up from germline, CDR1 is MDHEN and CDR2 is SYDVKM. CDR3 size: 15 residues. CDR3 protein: CASSFLGGADHGYTF. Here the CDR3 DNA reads TGTGCCAGCAGTTTTTTAGGGGGCGCGGATCATGGCTACACCTTC.

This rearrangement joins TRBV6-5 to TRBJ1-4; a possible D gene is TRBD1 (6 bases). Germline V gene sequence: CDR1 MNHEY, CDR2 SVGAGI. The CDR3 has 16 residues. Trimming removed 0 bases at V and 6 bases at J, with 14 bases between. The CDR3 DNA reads TGTGCCAGCAGTTACTCGATTAACAGGGAGTATGAAAAACTGTTTTTT. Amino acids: CASSYSINREYEKLFF.

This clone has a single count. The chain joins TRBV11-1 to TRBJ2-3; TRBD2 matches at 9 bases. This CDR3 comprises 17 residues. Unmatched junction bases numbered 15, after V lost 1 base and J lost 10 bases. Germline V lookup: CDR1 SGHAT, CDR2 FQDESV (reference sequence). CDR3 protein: CASSLGAVTSGLEAQYF. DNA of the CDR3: TGTGCCAGCAGCTTAGGGGCTGTGACTAGCGGTTTAGAAGCGCAGTATTTT.

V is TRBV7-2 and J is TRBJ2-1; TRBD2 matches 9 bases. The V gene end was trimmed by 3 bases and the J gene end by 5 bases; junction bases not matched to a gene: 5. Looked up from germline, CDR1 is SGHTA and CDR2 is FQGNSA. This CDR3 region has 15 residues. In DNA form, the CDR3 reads TGTGCCAGCAGCTTTTCTAGCGGGGAGAACAATGAGCAGTTCTTC. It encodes CASSFSSGENNEQFF.